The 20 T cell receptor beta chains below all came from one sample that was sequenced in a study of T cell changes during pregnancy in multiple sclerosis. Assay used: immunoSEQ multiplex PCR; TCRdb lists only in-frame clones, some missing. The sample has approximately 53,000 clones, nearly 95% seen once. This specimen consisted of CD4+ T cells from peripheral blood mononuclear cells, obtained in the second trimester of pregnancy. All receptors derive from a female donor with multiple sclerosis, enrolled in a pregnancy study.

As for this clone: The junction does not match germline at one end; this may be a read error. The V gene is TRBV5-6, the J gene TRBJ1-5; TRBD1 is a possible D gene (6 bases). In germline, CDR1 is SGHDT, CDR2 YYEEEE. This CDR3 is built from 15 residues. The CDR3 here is CASGLYDRMVQPQHF. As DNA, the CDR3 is TGTGCCAGCGGCTTATACGACAGGATGGTTCAGCCCCAGCATTTT. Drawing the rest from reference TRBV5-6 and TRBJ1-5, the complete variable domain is DAGVTQSPTHLIKTRGQQVTLRCSPKSGHDTVSWYQQALGQGPQFIFQYYEEEERQRGNFPDRFSGHQFPNYSSELNVNALLLGDSALYLCASGLYDRMVQPQHFGDGTRLSIL.

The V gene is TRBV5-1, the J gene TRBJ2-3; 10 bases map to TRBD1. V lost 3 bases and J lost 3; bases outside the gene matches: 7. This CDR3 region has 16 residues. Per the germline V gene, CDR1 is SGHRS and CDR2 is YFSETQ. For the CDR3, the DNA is TGCGCCAGCAGCTCGAAGACAGGGGGCGAGACAGATACGCAGTATTTT. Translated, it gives CASSSKTGGETDTQYF.

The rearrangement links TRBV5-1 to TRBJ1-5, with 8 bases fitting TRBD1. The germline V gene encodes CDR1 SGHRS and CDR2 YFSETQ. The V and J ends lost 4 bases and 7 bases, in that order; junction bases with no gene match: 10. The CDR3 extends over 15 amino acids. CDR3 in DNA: TGCGCCAGCAGCCAAGACGGACAGGGAAACCAGCCCCAGCATTTT. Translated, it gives CASSQDGQGNQPQHF.

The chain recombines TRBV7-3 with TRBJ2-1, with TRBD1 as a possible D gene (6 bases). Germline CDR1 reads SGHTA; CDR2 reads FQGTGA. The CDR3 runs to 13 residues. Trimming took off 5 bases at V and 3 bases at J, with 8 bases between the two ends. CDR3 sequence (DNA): TGTGCCAGCAGCCTGACAGGCTACAATGAGCAGTTCTTC. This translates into CASSLTGYNEQFF.

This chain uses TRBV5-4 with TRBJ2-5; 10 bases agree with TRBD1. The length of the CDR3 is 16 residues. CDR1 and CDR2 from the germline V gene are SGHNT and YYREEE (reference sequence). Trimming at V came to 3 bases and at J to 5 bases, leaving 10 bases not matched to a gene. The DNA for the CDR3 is TGTGCCAGCAGCTCCCCCGGGACAGGGGTGAGGGAGACCCAGTACTTC. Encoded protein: CASSSPGTGVRETQYF.

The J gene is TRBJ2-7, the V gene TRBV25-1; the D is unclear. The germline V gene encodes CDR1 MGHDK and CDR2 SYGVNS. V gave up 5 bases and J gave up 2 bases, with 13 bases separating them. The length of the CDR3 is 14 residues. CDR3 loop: CASSIRATPYEQYF. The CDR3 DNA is TGTGCCAGCAGTATACGCGCAACCCCCTACGAGCAGTACTTC.

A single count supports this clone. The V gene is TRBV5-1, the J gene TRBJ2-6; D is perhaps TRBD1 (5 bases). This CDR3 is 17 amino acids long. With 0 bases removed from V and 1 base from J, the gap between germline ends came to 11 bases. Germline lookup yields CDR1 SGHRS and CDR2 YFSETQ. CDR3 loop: CASSLGQTNSGANVLTF. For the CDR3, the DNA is TGCGCCAGCAGCTTGGGACAGACAAATTCTGGGGCCAACGTCCTGACTTTC.

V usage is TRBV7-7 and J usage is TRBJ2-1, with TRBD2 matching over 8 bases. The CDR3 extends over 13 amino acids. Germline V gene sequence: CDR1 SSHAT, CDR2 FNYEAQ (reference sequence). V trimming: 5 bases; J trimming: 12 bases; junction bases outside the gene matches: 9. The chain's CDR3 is CASSPEPAGGQFF. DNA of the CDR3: TGTGCCAGCAGCCCGGAGCCCGCGGGAGGGCAGTTCTTC.

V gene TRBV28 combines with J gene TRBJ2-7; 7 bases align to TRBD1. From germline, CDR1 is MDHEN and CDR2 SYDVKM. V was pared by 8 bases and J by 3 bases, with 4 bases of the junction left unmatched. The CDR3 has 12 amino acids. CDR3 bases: TGTGCCAGCCTGGACAGGTTCTACGAGCAGTACTTC. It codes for CASLDRFYEQYF.

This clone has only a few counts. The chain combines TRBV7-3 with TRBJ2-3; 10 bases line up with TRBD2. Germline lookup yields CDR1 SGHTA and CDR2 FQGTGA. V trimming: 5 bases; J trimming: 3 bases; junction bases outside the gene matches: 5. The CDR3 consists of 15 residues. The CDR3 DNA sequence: TGTGCCAGCAGCCGGAGCGGGGGGGCGACAGATACGCAGTATTTT. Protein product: CASSRSGGATDTQYF.

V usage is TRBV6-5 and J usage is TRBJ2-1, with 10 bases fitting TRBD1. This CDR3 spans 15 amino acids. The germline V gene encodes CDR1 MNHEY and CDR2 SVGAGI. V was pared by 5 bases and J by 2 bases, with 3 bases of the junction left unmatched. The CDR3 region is CASSAGTGAYNEQFF. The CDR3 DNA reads TGTGCCAGCAGTGCCGGGACAGGGGCCTACAATGAGCAGTTCTTC.

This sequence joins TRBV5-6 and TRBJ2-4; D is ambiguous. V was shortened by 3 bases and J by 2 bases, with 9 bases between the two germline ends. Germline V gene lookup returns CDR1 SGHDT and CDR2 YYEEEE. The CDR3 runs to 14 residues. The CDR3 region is CASSYRSTKNIQYF. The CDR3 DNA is TGTGCCAGCAGCTATCGGTCCACCAAAAACATTCAGTACTTC.

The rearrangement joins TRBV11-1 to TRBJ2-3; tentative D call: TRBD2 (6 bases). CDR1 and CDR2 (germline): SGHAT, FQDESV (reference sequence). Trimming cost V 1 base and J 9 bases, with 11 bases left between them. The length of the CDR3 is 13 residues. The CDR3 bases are TGTGCCAGCAGCTTAGTTGAGGAGGGAACGCAGTATTTT. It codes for CASSLVEEGTQYF.

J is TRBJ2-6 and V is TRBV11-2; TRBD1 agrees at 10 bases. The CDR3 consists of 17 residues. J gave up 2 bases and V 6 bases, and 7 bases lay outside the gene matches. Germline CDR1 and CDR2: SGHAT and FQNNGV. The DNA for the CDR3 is TGTGCCAGCAGGGAGGGACAGGGGTTGGCTGGGGCCAACGTCCTGACTTTC. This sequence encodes CASREGQGLAGANVLTF.

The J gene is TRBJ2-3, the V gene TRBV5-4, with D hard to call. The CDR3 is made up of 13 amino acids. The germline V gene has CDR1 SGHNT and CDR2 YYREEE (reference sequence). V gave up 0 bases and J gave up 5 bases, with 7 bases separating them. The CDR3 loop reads CASSLDRRDTQYF. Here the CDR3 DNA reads TGTGCCAGCAGCTTGGACCGGAGAGATACGCAGTATTTT. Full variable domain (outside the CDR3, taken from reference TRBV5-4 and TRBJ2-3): ETGVTQSPTHLIKTRGQQVTLRCSSQSGHNTVSWYQQALGQGPQFIFQYYREEENGRGNFPPRFSGLQFPNYSSELNVNALELDDSALYLCASSLDRRDTQYFGPGTRLTVL.

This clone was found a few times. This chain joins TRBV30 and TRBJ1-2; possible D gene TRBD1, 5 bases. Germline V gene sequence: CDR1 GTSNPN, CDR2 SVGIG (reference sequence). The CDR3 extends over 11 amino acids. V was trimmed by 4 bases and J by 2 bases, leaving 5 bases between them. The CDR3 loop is CAWTGNYGYTF. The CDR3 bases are TGTGCCTGGACAGGGAACTATGGCTACACCTTC. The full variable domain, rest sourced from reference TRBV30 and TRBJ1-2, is SQTIHQWPATLVQPVGSPLSLECTVEGTSNPNLYWYRQAAGRGLQLLFYSVGIGQISSEVPQNLSASRPQDRQFILSSKKLLLSDSGFYLCAWTGNYGYTFGSGTRLTVV.

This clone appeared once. This CDR3 is CASSLGLSLIAAGELFF. For the CDR3, the DNA is TGTGCCAGCAGCTTAGGGTTGAGTCTGATCGCCGCCGGGGAGCTGTTTTTT. This chain uses TRBV7-2 with TRBJ2-2; no reliable D call. The V and J ends lost 1 base and 6 bases respectively, with 18 bases between them. Germline-derived CDR1 and CDR2 are SGHTA and FQGNSA. This CDR3 comprises 17 residues.

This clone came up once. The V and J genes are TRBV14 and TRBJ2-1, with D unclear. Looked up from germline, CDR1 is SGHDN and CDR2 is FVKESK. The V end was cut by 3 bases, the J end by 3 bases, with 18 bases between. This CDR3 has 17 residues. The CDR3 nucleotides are TGTGCCAGCAGCCAGACTGGTACCCGCTACCTCTACAATGAGCAGTTCTTC. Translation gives CASSQTGTRYLYNEQFF.

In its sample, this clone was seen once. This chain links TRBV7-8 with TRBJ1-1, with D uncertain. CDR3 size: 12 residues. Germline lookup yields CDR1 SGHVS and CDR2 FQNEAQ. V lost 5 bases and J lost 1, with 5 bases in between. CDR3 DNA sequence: TGTGCCAGCAGCCACAGGAACACTGAAGCTTTCTTT. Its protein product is CASSHRNTEAFF.

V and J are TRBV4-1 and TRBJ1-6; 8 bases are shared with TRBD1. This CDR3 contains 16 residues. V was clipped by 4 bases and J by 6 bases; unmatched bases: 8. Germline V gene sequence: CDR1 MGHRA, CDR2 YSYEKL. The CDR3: CASSPIPGQANSPLHF. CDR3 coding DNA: TGCGCCAGCAGCCCGATACCGGGACAGGCTAATTCACCCCTCCACTTT.